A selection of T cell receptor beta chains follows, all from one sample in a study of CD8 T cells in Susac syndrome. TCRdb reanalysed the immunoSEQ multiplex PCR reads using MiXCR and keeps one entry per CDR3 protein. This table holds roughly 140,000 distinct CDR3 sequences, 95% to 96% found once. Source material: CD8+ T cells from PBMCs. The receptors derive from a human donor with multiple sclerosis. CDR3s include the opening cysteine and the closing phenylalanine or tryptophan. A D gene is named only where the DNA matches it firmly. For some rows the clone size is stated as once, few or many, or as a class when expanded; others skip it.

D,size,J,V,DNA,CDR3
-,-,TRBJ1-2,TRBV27,TGTGCCAGCAGTTTAGGTTCCGTTGGCTTCCTACAGGGCTACACCTTC,CASSLGSVGFLQGYTF
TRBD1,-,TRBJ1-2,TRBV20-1,TGCAGTGCTGATAGGACAGGGAACAACTATGGCTACACCTTC,CSADRTGNNYGYTF
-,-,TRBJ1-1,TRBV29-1,TGCAGCGTTAATTTAGGGTATGGTAAAGGTGAAGCTTTCTTT,CSVNLGYGKGEAFF
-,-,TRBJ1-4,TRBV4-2,TGTGCCAGCAGCGTGGGGAATGAAAAACTGTTTTTT,CASSVGNEKLFF
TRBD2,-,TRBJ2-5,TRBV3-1,TGTGCCAGCAGCCAGGGCATAGCGGGGAGACAAGAGACCCAGTACTTC,CASSQGIAGRQETQYF
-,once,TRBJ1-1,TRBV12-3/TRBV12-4,TGTGCCAGCACCCTCGGGCGTATTGAAGCTTTCTTT,CASTLGRIEAFF
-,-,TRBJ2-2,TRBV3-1,TGTGCCAGCAGTCAAAACGATCAGCCCAAGGGCGCCGGGGAGCTGTTTTTT,CASSQNDQPKGAGELFF
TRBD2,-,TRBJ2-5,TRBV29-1,TGCAGCGCGGGACTAGCATCGGGGGAGACCCAGTACTTC,CSAGLASGETQYF
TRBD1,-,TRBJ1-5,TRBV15,TGTGCCACCAGCAGGGGACAGGGGAATCAGCCCCAGCATTTT,CATSRGQGNQPQHF
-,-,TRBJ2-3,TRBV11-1,TGTGCCAGCAGCTTAGACGCGCCGGACCCAGATACGCAGTATTTT,CASSLDAPDPDTQYF
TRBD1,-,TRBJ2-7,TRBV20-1,TGCAGTGCTATCCTCCTGGGACAGGGAGACGAGCAGTACTTC,CSAILLGQGDEQYF
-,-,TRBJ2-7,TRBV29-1,TGCAGCGTTGAAGAATGGGACATTGTTGGTGTGCAGTACTTC,CSVEEWDIVGVQYF
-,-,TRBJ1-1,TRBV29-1,TGCAGCGTGGGGGGGCGAACGGGGAACACTGAAGCTTTCTTT,CSVGGRTGNTEAFF
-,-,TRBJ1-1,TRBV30,TGTGCCTGGAGTATTTCCACTGAAGCTTTCTTT,CAWSISTEAFF
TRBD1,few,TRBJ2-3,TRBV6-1,TGTGCCAGCAGTGGGGGACAGAGCACAGATACGCAGTATTTT,CASSGGQSTDTQYF
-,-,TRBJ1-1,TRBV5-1,TGCGCCAGCAGCTTCGATCTGGGAGGGGGCACTGAAGCTTTCTTT,CASSFDLGGGTEAFF
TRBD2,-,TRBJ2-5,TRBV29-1,TGCAGCGTCTACGGTTCGGTAGCGGGGGGGCCCTGGGAGACCCAGTACTTC,CSVYGSVAGGPWETQYF
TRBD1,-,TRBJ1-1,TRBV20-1,TGCAGTGCTACTCAGGGGGCCAGCACTGAAGCTTTCTTT,CSATQGASTEAFF
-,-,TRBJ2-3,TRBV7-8,TGTGCCAGCAGCATAACCAGGGTCGAAGATACGCAGTATTTT,CASSITRVEDTQYF
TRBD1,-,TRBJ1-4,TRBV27,TGTGCCAGCAGTTCCGACAGGGGGCGCCGGGAAAAACTGTTTTTT,CASSSDRGRREKLFF
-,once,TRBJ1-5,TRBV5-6,TGTGCCAGCAGCCCTTCCCCGAATCAGCCCCAGCATTTT,CASSPSPNQPQHF
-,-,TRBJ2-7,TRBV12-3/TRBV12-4,TGTGCCAGCAGTATGACAGCCTACGAGCAGTACTTC,CASSMTAYEQYF
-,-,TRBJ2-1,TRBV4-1,TGCGCCAGCAGCCAAGTTTACAATGAGCAGTTCTTC,CASSQVYNEQFF
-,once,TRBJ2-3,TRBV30,TGTGCCTGGGGGCCTTGGGGGCTAGATACGCAGTATTTT,CAWGPWGLDTQYF
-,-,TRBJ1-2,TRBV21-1,TGTGCCAGCAGCAAGGTACAGGGGGCTCCCTATGGCTACACCTTC,CASSKVQGAPYGYTF
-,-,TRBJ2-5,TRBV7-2,TGTGCCAGCAGCTTAGTTGGCGGGGGCCTAGGAGAGACCCAGTACTTC,CASSLVGGGLGETQYF
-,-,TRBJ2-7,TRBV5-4,TGTGCCAGCAGCTTAGGGCCGCTATCCTACGAGCAGTACTTC,CASSLGPLSYEQYF
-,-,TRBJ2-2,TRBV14,TGTGCCAGCAGCCAAGATTGGAGCGGGGAGCTGTTTTTT,CASSQDWSGELFF
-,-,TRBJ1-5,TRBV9,TGTGCCAGCAGCGTATCGGGGGACCCGAGGACCCAGCATTTT,CASSVSGDPRTQHF
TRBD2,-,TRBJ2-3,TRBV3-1,TGTGCCAGCAGTCCCGGACTAGCGGATACGCAGTATTTT,CASSPGLADTQYF
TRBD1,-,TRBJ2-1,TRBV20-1,TGCAGTGCTAGTCTTGGGACAGGGACGGGGAATGAGCAGTTCTTC,CSASLGTGTGNEQFF
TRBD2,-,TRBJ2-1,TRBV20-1,TGCAGTGCTAGAGTAATGGCGGCTAGCGGGGGGGCCGGCAATGAGCAGTTCTTC,CSARVMAASGGAGNEQFF
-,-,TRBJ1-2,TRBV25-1,TGTGCCAGCAGTGAAATGTCCGGGGGCAGCTATGGCTACACCTTC,CASSEMSGGSYGYTF
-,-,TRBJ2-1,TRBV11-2,TGTGCCAGCAGCTTTCAGGGGGGCCAAGAGCAGTTCTTC,CASSFQGGQEQFF
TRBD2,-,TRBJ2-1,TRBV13,TGTGCCAGCAGCGGGACTAGCGGGGGACGCAATGAGCAGTTCTTC,CASSGTSGGRNEQFF